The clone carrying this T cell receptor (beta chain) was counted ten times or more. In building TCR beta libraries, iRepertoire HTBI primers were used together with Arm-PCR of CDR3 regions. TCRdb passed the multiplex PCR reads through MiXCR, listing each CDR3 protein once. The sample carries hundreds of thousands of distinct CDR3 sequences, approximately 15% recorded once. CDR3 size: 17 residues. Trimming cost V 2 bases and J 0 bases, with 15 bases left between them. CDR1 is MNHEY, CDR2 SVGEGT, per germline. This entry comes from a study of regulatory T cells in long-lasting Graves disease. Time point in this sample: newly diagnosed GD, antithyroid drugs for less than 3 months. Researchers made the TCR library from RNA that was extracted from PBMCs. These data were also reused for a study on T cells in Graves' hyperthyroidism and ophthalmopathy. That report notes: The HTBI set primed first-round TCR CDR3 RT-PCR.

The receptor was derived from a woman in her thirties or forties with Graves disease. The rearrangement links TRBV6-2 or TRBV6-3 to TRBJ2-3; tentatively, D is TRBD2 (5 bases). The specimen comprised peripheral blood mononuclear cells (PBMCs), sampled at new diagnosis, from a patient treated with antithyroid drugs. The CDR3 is CASSYTSRSDSTDTQYF. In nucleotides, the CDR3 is TGTGCCAGCAGTTACACCTCCCGTAGCGACAGCACAGATACGCAGTATTTT.